This is a list of T cell receptor beta chains from one sample in a study of blood T cell repertoires in COVID-19. Data came from immunoSEQ multiplex PCR; TCRdb stores just in-frame clones and leaves some out. The profile covers around 140,000 clones, with 81% appearing a single time and around 8.4% taken by the ten largest. Sequencing was performed on peripheral blood. The receptors were gathered from a human donor in a cohort sampled during active COVID-19. Each CDR3 is given with its conserved first and last residue. D genes are given only for firm matches. Rows give clone size only sometimes, using once, few, many, or a class for an expanded clone.

clone_size: .
j_call: TRBJ2-7
d_call: .
v_call: TRBV2
cdr3_aa: CASGGPLTYEQYF
cdr3_nt: TGTGCCAGCGGAGGGCCTCTAACCTACGAGCAGTACTTC

clone_size: .
j_call: TRBJ1-2
d_call: .
v_call: TRBV6-2/TRBV6-3
cdr3_aa: CASSLPGGGYTF
cdr3_nt: TGTGCCAGCAGTTTACCCGGGGGTGGCTACACCTTC

clone_size: .
j_call: TRBJ2-7
d_call: .
v_call: TRBV15
cdr3_aa: CATSRDRARYEQYF
cdr3_nt: TGTGCCACCAGCAGAGACAGGGCCCGCTACGAGCAGTACTTC

clone_size: .
j_call: TRBJ2-2
d_call: .
v_call: TRBV5-4
cdr3_aa: CASSYPQANTGELFF
cdr3_nt: TGTGCCAGCAGCTACCCACAAGCGAACACCGGGGAGCTGTTTTTT

clone_size: few
j_call: TRBJ2-1
d_call: TRBD2
v_call: TRBV7-2
cdr3_aa: CASSSQSGATYNEQFF
cdr3_nt: TGTGCCAGCAGCTCCCAGAGCGGGGCGACCTACAATGAGCAGTTCTTC

clone_size: .
j_call: TRBJ2-1
d_call: TRBD2
v_call: TRBV10-2
cdr3_aa: CASSAPGLDEQFF
cdr3_nt: TGCGCCAGCAGTGCCCCGGGACTAGATGAGCAGTTCTTC

clone_size: .
j_call: TRBJ2-1
d_call: .
v_call: TRBV28
cdr3_aa: CASSSGGAYNEQFF
cdr3_nt: TGTGCCAGCAGTTCTGGGGGGGCGTACAATGAGCAGTTCTTC

clone_size: .
j_call: TRBJ2-7
d_call: TRBD2
v_call: TRBV5-1
cdr3_aa: CASSLVAGGTYEQYF
cdr3_nt: TGCGCCAGCAGCCTGGTCGCGGGAGGAACCTACGAGCAGTACTTC

clone_size: few
j_call: TRBJ2-3
d_call: TRBD2
v_call: TRBV18
cdr3_aa: CASSGTSADTQYF
cdr3_nt: TGTGCCAGCTCAGGGACTAGCGCGGATACGCAGTATTTT

clone_size: .
j_call: TRBJ2-6
d_call: .
v_call: TRBV28
cdr3_aa: CASSFSSGANVLTF
cdr3_nt: TGTGCCAGCAGTTTTTCATCTGGGGCCAACGTCCTGACTTTC

clone_size: .
j_call: TRBJ2-1
d_call: .
v_call: TRBV15
cdr3_aa: CATSRYGVSSYNEQFF
cdr3_nt: TGTGCCACCAGCAGATACGGGGTAAGCTCCTACAATGAGCAGTTCTTC

clone_size: .
j_call: TRBJ1-4
d_call: .
v_call: TRBV11-2
cdr3_aa: CASSLSQGLEKLFF
cdr3_nt: TGTGCCAGCAGCTTATCACAGGGCCTGGAAAAACTGTTTTTT

clone_size: .
j_call: TRBJ2-2
d_call: .
v_call: TRBV5-1
cdr3_aa: CASALGGGAWSTGELFF
cdr3_nt: TGCGCCAGCGCCCTCGGAGGGGGCGCCTGGAGCACCGGGGAGCTGTTTTTT

clone_size: few
j_call: TRBJ2-3
d_call: TRBD1
v_call: TRBV29-1
cdr3_aa: CSGRLTGYTDTQYF
cdr3_nt: TGCAGCGGTCGTCTGACAGGGTACACAGATACGCAGTATTTT

clone_size: .
j_call: TRBJ2-7
d_call: .
v_call: TRBV10-3
cdr3_aa: CAIKRSQGEFEQYF
cdr3_nt: TGTGCCATCAAAAGGTCACAGGGTGAGTTTGAGCAGTACTTC

clone_size: .
j_call: TRBJ2-5
d_call: .
v_call: TRBV7-9
cdr3_aa: CASSLATGKETQYF
cdr3_nt: TGTGCCAGCAGCTTAGCCACAGGGAAAGAGACCCAGTACTTC

clone_size: .
j_call: TRBJ2-7
d_call: TRBD1
v_call: TRBV4-2
cdr3_aa: CASSQADRDHYEQYF
cdr3_nt: TGTGCCAGCAGCCAGGCGGACAGGGACCACTACGAGCAGTACTTC

clone_size: .
j_call: TRBJ1-1
d_call: .
v_call: TRBV19
cdr3_aa: CASTVPQGRKAFF
cdr3_nt: TGTGCCAGCACCGTACCTCAGGGGCGTAAAGCTTTCTTT

clone_size: few
j_call: TRBJ1-6
d_call: TRBD1
v_call: TRBV11-1
cdr3_aa: CASSERTGNNSPLHF
cdr3_nt: TGTGCCAGCAGCGAGCGGACAGGGAATAATTCACCCCTCCACTTT

clone_size: .
j_call: TRBJ2-2
d_call: .
v_call: TRBV7-6
cdr3_aa: CASSLTRTGELFF
cdr3_nt: TGTGCCAGCAGCCTCACTAGGACCGGGGAGCTGTTTTTT

clone_size: .
j_call: TRBJ1-5
d_call: .
v_call: TRBV18
cdr3_aa: CASSPQRGAADQPQHF
cdr3_nt: TGTGCCAGCTCACCACAACGGGGGGCCGCGGATCAGCCCCAGCATTTT

clone_size: .
j_call: TRBJ2-1
d_call: TRBD2
v_call: TRBV7-3
cdr3_aa: CASSPPGGTYNEQFF
cdr3_nt: TGTGCCAGCAGCCCCCCGGGGGGAACCTACAATGAGCAGTTCTTC

clone_size: .
j_call: TRBJ2-7
d_call: .
v_call: TRBV4-2
cdr3_aa: CASSQTPREGYEQYF
cdr3_nt: TGTGCCAGCAGCCAAACGCCCAGGGAAGGCTACGAGCAGTACTTC

clone_size: .
j_call: TRBJ2-7
d_call: .
v_call: TRBV6-5
cdr3_aa: CASRPMRGSYEQYF
cdr3_nt: TGTGCCAGCAGACCTATGCGGGGTTCCTACGAGCAGTACTTC

clone_size: once
j_call: TRBJ2-7
d_call: .
v_call: TRBV19
cdr3_aa: CASSTKTTQGYEQYF
cdr3_nt: TGTGCCAGTAGTACCAAAACCACCCAGGGCTACGAGCAGTACTTC

clone_size: .
j_call: TRBJ2-1
d_call: .
v_call: TRBV5-1
cdr3_aa: CASSSAQGGGYNEQFF
cdr3_nt: TGCGCCAGCAGCTCCGCGCAGGGAGGGGGCTACAATGAGCAGTTCTTC

clone_size: .
j_call: TRBJ2-3
d_call: .
v_call: TRBV7-3
cdr3_aa: CASSGGRADTQYF
cdr3_nt: TGTGCCAGCAGTGGGGGCCGGGCAGATACGCAGTATTTT

clone_size: once
j_call: TRBJ2-7
d_call: .
v_call: TRBV3-1/TRBV3-2
cdr3_aa: CASSQGQGYEQYF
cdr3_nt: TGTGCCAGCAGCCAAGGTCAGGGTTACGAGCAGTACTTC

clone_size: .
j_call: TRBJ1-2
d_call: .
v_call: TRBV6-4
cdr3_aa: CASSDDAGPAVSGYTF
cdr3_nt: TGTGCCAGCAGTGACGACGCAGGGCCAGCTGTCTCTGGCTACACCTTC

clone_size: .
j_call: TRBJ1-1
d_call: TRBD1
v_call: TRBV28
cdr3_aa: CASNLDRMAFF
cdr3_nt: TGTGCCAGCAACCTGGACAGGATGGCTTTCTTT

clone_size: .
j_call: TRBJ1-2
d_call: TRBD1
v_call: TRBV28
cdr3_aa: CASSTSGTGNYGYTF
cdr3_nt: TGTGCCAGCAGTACCTCCGGGACAGGGAACTATGGCTACACCTTC

clone_size: once
j_call: TRBJ2-1
d_call: TRBD2
v_call: TRBV6-6
cdr3_aa: CASSYSGGGRVLEEFF
cdr3_nt: TGTGCCAGCAGTTACTCAGGGGGCGGGAGGGTCCTAGAGGAGTTCTTC

clone_size: .
j_call: TRBJ2-7
d_call: TRBD2
v_call: TRBV5-1
cdr3_aa: CASSLDAGGYTYEQYF
cdr3_nt: TGCGCCAGCAGCTTGGACGCGGGAGGGTACACCTACGAGCAGTACTTC

clone_size: .
j_call: TRBJ2-7
d_call: .
v_call: TRBV7-8
cdr3_aa: CASSPWRASSYEQYF
cdr3_nt: TGTGCCAGCAGCCCCTGGAGGGCATCCTCCTACGAGCAGTACTTC

clone_size: .
j_call: TRBJ1-5
d_call: .
v_call: TRBV19
cdr3_aa: CASSTPTAGNQPQHF
cdr3_nt: TGTGCCAGTAGTACGCCGACAGCTGGCAATCAGCCCCAGCATTTT

clone_size: .
j_call: TRBJ2-7
d_call: .
v_call: TRBV24-1
cdr3_aa: CATSETTGRLGEQYF
cdr3_nt: TGTGCCACCAGTGAAACGACAGGGAGGTTGGGCGAGCAGTACTTC

clone_size: few
j_call: TRBJ2-3
d_call: .
v_call: TRBV18
cdr3_aa: CASSLFGQSTDTQYF
cdr3_nt: TGTGCCAGCTCCTTATTCGGACAGTCCACAGATACGCAGTATTTT

clone_size: .
j_call: TRBJ2-7
d_call: .
v_call: TRBV7-3
cdr3_aa: CASTLGHVYEQYF
cdr3_nt: TGTGCCAGCACGCTAGGACACGTCTACGAGCAGTACTTC

clone_size: .
j_call: TRBJ2-7
d_call: TRBD2
v_call: TRBV19
cdr3_aa: CASSRGLAGGKRYEQYF
cdr3_nt: TGTGCCAGTAGTAGGGGACTAGCGGGAGGAAAAAGATACGAGCAGTACTTC

clone_size: few
j_call: TRBJ2-1
d_call: .
v_call: TRBV4-1
cdr3_aa: CASTTGGFSYNEQFF
cdr3_nt: TGCGCCAGCACCACCGGAGGTTTCTCCTACAATGAGCAGTTCTTC

clone_size: once
j_call: TRBJ2-3
d_call: .
v_call: TRBV24-1
cdr3_aa: CATAVGSTDTQYF
cdr3_nt: TGTGCCACCGCGGTAGGATCCACAGATACGCAGTATTTT

clone_size: .
j_call: TRBJ2-5
d_call: TRBD2
v_call: TRBV4-2
cdr3_aa: CASSLSGSPEETQYF
cdr3_nt: TGTGCCAGCAGCCTTAGCGGGAGCCCCGAAGAGACCCAGTACTTC

clone_size: few
j_call: TRBJ2-7
d_call: TRBD1
v_call: TRBV7-9
cdr3_aa: CASSTSSGQGTYEQYF
cdr3_nt: TGTGCCAGCAGCACATCATCGGGACAGGGAACCTACGAGCAGTACTTC

clone_size: .
j_call: TRBJ2-6
d_call: TRBD2
v_call: TRBV5-5
cdr3_aa: CASSLLAAAGGANVLTF
cdr3_nt: TGTGCCAGCAGCTTGCTAGCGGCGGCGGGTGGGGCCAACGTCCTGACTTTC